The next 19 T cell receptor beta chains were all read from a single sample in a study of blood T cell repertoires in COVID-19. Produced via immunoSEQ multiplex PCR; TCRdb's table is partial and in-frame only. The sample holds 200,000 to 250,000 clones; 88% are singletons and the top ten take approximately 3.7%. Sequencing was done on a sample of PBMCs or T cells enriched from blood (not recorded which). These receptors were taken from a woman younger than 45 who had been exposed to COVID-19.

The chain uses TRBV28 and TRBJ2-3, with 8 bases aligning to TRBD1. Germline CDR1 MDHEN, CDR2 SYDVKM. J lost 3 bases, V lost 6 bases, and 14 bases had no gene match. The CDR3 length is 17 residues. The CDR3 sequence is CASRRLFQGAKTDTQYF. In DNA, the CDR3 is TGTGCCAGCAGGCGACTTTTCCAGGGGGCGAAGACAGATACGCAGTATTTT.

This clone has only a few counts. The J gene is TRBJ1-1, the V gene TRBV9; 8 nucleotides match TRBD1. Trimming cost V 4 bases and J 1 base; bases outside gene matches: 6. The CDR3 sequence is 15 residues long. Germline CDR1 is SGDLS and CDR2 is YYNGEE. The CDR3 spells CASSPRTGWNTEAFF. DNA of the CDR3: TGTGCCAGCAGCCCCCGGACAGGGTGGAACACTGAAGCTTTCTTT.

V usage is TRBV5-1 and J usage is TRBJ2-3; 12 nucleotides agree with TRBD2. V lost 3 bases and J lost 4; bases outside the gene matches: 3. CDR1 and CDR2 from the germline V gene are SGHRS and YFSETQ. The CDR3 contains 15 residues. CDR3 in DNA: TGCGCCAGCAGCTCGACTAGCGGGAGCGCAGATACGCAGTATTTT. This gives the protein CASSSTSGSADTQYF. The variable domain in full, with the rest retrieved from reference TRBV5-1 and TRBJ2-3, is KAGVTQTPRYLIKTRGQQVTLSCSPISGHRSVSWYQQTPGQGLQFLFEYFSETQRNKGNFPGRFSGRQFSNSRSEMNVSTLELGDSALYLCASSSTSGSADTQYFGPGTRLTVL.

The chain combines TRBV5-1 with TRBJ1-3, with 9 bases identical to TRBD1. V dropped 0 bases and J dropped 3; count of bases not matched to a gene: 4. CDR1 and CDR2 (germline): SGHRS, YFSETQ. The CDR3 runs to 16 residues. The CDR3 protein is CASSLGTGEFGNTIYF. The CDR3 region has the DNA TGCGCCAGCAGCTTGGGGACAGGGGAGTTTGGAAACACCATATATTTT.

The chain links TRBV19 to TRBJ2-5; the D gene is possibly TRBD2 (6 bases). Trimming shortened V by 0 bases and J by 5 bases, and 22 bases separated the two germline ends. This CDR3 spans 18 amino acids. Looked up from germline, CDR1 is LNHDA and CDR2 is SQIVND (reference sequence). In DNA form, the CDR3 reads TGTGCCAGTAGTATAGAAGGCCGGAGGGCGTTATCTGGCGAGACCCAGTACTTC. Its translation: CASSIEGRRALSGETQYF. The variable domain in full, with the rest retrieved from reference TRBV19 and TRBJ2-5, is DGGITQSPKYLFRKEGQNVTLSCEQNLNHDAMYWYRQDPGQGLRLIYYSQIVNDFQKGDIAEGYSVSREKKESFPLTVTSAQKNPTAFYLCASSIEGRRALSGETQYFGPGTRLLVL.

This clone was detected ten times or more. The chain links TRBV19 to TRBJ1-5, with D possibly matching TRBD1 (5 bases). The length of the CDR3 is 14 residues. Germline CDR1 is LNHDA and CDR2 is SQIVND (reference sequence). V was clipped by 1 base and J by 7 bases, with 11 bases between them. The CDR3 loop reads CASSIGRAGQPQHF. The CDR3 DNA reads TGTGCCAGTAGTATAGGCAGGGCCGGGCAGCCCCAGCATTTT.

The sample holds a few counts of this clone. V and J are TRBV5-6 and TRBJ2-2, with D unresolved. This CDR3 has 13 amino acids. CDR1 and CDR2 (germline): SGHDT, YYEEEE. Trimming took off 7 bases at V and 6 bases at J, with 13 bases between the two ends. The CDR3 bases are TGTGCCAGCGTGCTTGGTACTGCCGGGGAGCTGTTTTTT. Its translation: CASVLGTAGELFF.

The chain recombines TRBV19 with TRBJ2-7, with TRBD1 matching 8 bases. Trimming removed 5 bases from V and 3 bases from J; junction bases left unmatched: 3. The CDR3 is 13 amino acids. CDR1 LNHDA and CDR2 SQIVND come from the germline V gene (reference sequence). CDR3 in amino acids: CASSVGQVYEQYF. The CDR3 DNA reads as TGTGCCAGTAGTGTGGGACAGGTCTACGAGCAGTACTTC. The complete variable domain, with remaining parts taken from reference TRBV19 and TRBJ2-7, reads DGGITQSPKYLFRKEGQNVTLSCEQNLNHDAMYWYRQDPGQGLRLIYYSQIVNDFQKGDIAEGYSVSREKKESFPLTVTSAQKNPTAFYLCASSVGQVYEQYFGPGTRLTVT.

J is TRBJ2-6 and V is TRBV4-2; weak D call: TRBD2 (5 bases). Germline assignment: CDR1 LGHNA and CDR2 YNFKEQ. Trimming removed 0 bases at V and 2 bases at J, with 5 bases between. The CDR3 has 15 residues. The CDR3 DNA reads as TGTGCCAGCAGCCAAGACGGGGCTGGGGCCAACGTCCTGACTTTC. This translates into CASSQDGAGANVLTF.

The CDR3 spells CASGGALYEQYF. For the CDR3, the DNA is TGTGCCAGCGGAGGAGCCTTATACGAGCAGTACTTC. The rearrangement uses TRBV2 and TRBJ2-7, with a possible D match to TRBD2 (5 bases). This CDR3 has 12 residues. V gave up 8 bases and J gave up 4 bases, with 12 bases separating them. Germline V gene lookup returns CDR1 SNHLY and CDR2 FYNNEI.

V gene TRBV2 combines with J gene TRBJ1-2; 9 bases map to TRBD1. Germline loops: CDR1 SNHLY, CDR2 FYNNEI. This CDR3 is built from 15 residues. Trimming removed 7 bases from V and 2 bases from J; junction bases left unmatched: 8. CDR3 DNA sequence: TGTGCCAGCAACCTCAGGACAGGGGCGAACTATGGCTACACCTTC. The encoded protein is CASNLRTGANYGYTF.

The chain joins TRBV27 to TRBJ1-5; a weak D match, TRBD1 (6 bases). The germline gives CDR1 MNHEY, CDR2 SMNVEV (reference sequence). CDR3 length equals 15 residues. With 4 bases removed from V and 11 bases from J, the gap between germline ends came to 21 bases. The CDR3: CASSYSWTVPGAQHF. CDR3 DNA: TGTGCCAGCAGTTACTCTTGGACAGTGCCAGGGGCCCAGCATTTT.

This sequence joins TRBV27 and TRBJ1-6; D not resolved. The V end was cut by 1 base, the J end by 8 bases, with 6 bases between. Germline V gives CDR1 MNHEY, CDR2 SMNVEV (reference sequence). This CDR3 has 13 residues. CDR3 bases: TGTGCCAGCAGTTTATTCTCGTATTCACCCCTCCACTTT. Translation gives CASSLFSYSPLHF.

The V gene is TRBV6-5, the J gene TRBJ2-5, with D maybe TRBD2 (6 bases). V lost 8 bases to trimming and J lost 5 bases, with 18 bases between them. This CDR3 is built from 14 residues. CDR1 is MNHEY, CDR2 SVGAGI, per germline. CDR3 nucleotides: TGTGCCAGCGGCCTAACGGGAGACGGGGAGACCCAGTACTTC. Translated: CASGLTGDGETQYF.

The gene calls are TRBV3-1 (or the pseudogene TRBV3-2) and TRBJ1-2, with D possibly being TRBD1 (5 bases). Trimming removed 1 base at V and 2 bases at J, with 11 bases between. The CDR3 spans 15 residues. In germline, CDR1 is LGHDT, CDR2 YNNKEL (reference sequence). The CDR3 protein is CASSQATDRNYGYTF. Here the CDR3 DNA reads TGTGCCAGCAGCCAAGCGACCGACAGAAACTATGGCTACACCTTC.

The chain uses TRBV11-2 and TRBJ2-4, with 13 bases lining up with TRBD2. The length of the CDR3 is 14 residues. Germline lookup yields CDR1 SGHAT and CDR2 FQNNGV. The trim removed 5 bases at V and 7 bases at J, leaving 2 bases unmatched. CDR3 bases: TGTGCCAGCAGCCCGGGACTAGCGGGGAACATTCAGTACTTC. The encoded protein is CASSPGLAGNIQYF.

In this sample, this clone turned up once. This sequence joins TRBV5-1 and TRBJ2-2; 7 positions match TRBD1. Germline assignment: CDR1 SGHRS and CDR2 YFSETQ. The CDR3 has 15 amino acids. Unmatched junction bases numbered 7, after V lost 0 bases and J lost 8 bases. CDR3: CASSLALGGPGELFF. CDR3 coding DNA: TGCGCCAGCAGCTTGGCCCTAGGGGGCCCGGGGGAGCTGTTTTTT.

This rearrangement joins TRBV2 to TRBJ1-3; 10 nucleotides align to TRBD1. J lost 8 bases, V lost 7 bases, and 11 bases had no gene match. CDR3 length: 15 amino acids. Germline V CDR1 and CDR2: SNHLY, FYNNEI. CDR3 in amino acids: CASTLTGQGYDTIYF. CDR3 sequence (DNA): TGTGCCAGCACTCTGACGGGACAGGGGTATGACACCATATATTTT. Full variable domain (outside the CDR3, taken from reference TRBV2 and TRBJ1-3): EPEVTQTPSHQVTQMGQEVILRCVPISNHLYFYWYRQILGQKVEFLVSFYNNEISEKSEIFDDQFSVERPDGSNFTLKIRSTKLEDSAMYFCASTLTGQGYDTIYFGEGSWLTVV.

The chain employs TRBV7-9 and TRBJ2-7, with D possibly being TRBD1 (5 bases). V was cut by 1 base and J by 7 bases, with 14 bases left in between. The CDR3 covers 14 residues. Germline V gene lookup returns CDR1 SEHNR and CDR2 FQNEAQ (reference sequence). This CDR3 is CASSLGTSLVEQYF. The CDR3 region has the DNA TGTGCCAGCAGCTTAGGGACAAGCCTTGTGGAGCAGTACTTC.